The rows below give T cell receptor beta chains drawn from one sample of a study of T cell responses to AZD1222 COVID-19 vaccine. Repertoires were generated with immunoSEQ multiplex PCR, while TCRdb's copy carries only in-frame clones and drops some. The table shows around 64,000 clones, with about 83% occurring only once. The material was peripheral blood, obtained 28 days after the second AZD1222 dose. The receptors here all came from an adult who received the AZD1222 COVID-19 vaccine. Each CDR3 is given with its conserved first and last residue. A D gene is named only where the DNA matches it firmly. Rows may omit the clone size; those that give it use once, few, many or a size class.

V gene,clone size,D gene,J gene,CDR3 DNA,CDR3 protein
TRBV29-1,.,.,TRBJ2-1,TGCAGCGTTGTTCAGGGGTACAATGAGCAGTTCTTC,CSVVQGYNEQFF
TRBV4-2,.,TRBD1,TRBJ2-7,TGTCCCCCCCGCCACCACGACTGGGGGACAGGCAAACCTTACGAGCAGTACTTC,CPPRHHDWGTGKPYEQYF
TRBV11-2,.,.,TRBJ2-7,TGTGCCAGCAGCTTAGACAGGTTAACCTACGAGCAGTACTTC,CASSLDRLTYEQYF
TRBV4-2,.,.,TRBJ1-5,TGTGCCAGCAGCCAAGATATCCAGGGGACTCAGCCCCAGCATTTT,CASSQDIQGTQPQHF
TRBV23-1,.,.,TRBJ1-5,TGCGCCAGCAGTCCTATCAGGGCCTTCAATCAGCCCCAGCATTTT,CASSPIRAFNQPQHF
TRBV7-2,.,.,TRBJ2-7,TGTGCCAGCAGCTTAACAGCGAGAAGCTCCTACGAGCAGTACTTC,CASSLTARSSYEQYF
TRBV2,.,TRBD2,TRBJ2-3,TGTGCCAGCAGTCCGGGACTAGCGAAGAAGGATACGCAGTATTTT,CASSPGLAKKDTQYF
TRBV5-8,.,TRBD1,TRBJ2-3,TGTGCCAGCTCATGGGGGACAGGGGACACAGATACGCAGTATTTT,CASSWGTGDTDTQYF
TRBV28,.,.,TRBJ1-1,TGTGCCAGCAGTCCGCCGAGCACTGAAGCTTTCTTT,CASSPPSTEAFF
TRBV3-1/TRBV3-2,.,TRBD2,TRBJ2-5,TGTGCCAGCAGCCAACATGCCCTAGCGAGCGGGGGACAAGAGACCCAGTACTTC,CASSQHALASGGQETQYF
TRBV20-1,few,.,TRBJ2-7,TGCAGCTACCTGGTCGAGCAGTACTTC,CSYLVEQYF
TRBV11-1,.,.,TRBJ2-4,TGTGCCAGCAGCCCCCACGACAGAAAAAACATTCAGTACTTC,CASSPHDRKNIQYF
TRBV9,.,.,TRBJ1-6,TGTGCCAGCAGCGTCCGGGACACTTATTCACCCCTCCACTTT,CASSVRDTYSPLHF
TRBV11-2,few,TRBD1,TRBJ2-7,TGTGCCAGCAGCGACCCAGGGACAGGTCTTTCCTACGAGCAGTACTTC,CASSDPGTGLSYEQYF
TRBV5-1,.,TRBD1,TRBJ2-2,TGCGCCAGCAGCCTTCGACAGGGGGATTCCGGGGAGCTGTTTTTT,CASSLRQGDSGELFF
TRBV19,.,.,TRBJ1-2,TGTGCCTCCCGTCAGGTACCCAACTATGGCTACACCTTC,CASRQVPNYGYTF
TRBV11-2,once,.,TRBJ2-3,TGTGCCAGCAGCCCGGGGTCAACGCAGTATTTT,CASSPGSTQYF
TRBV15,.,.,TRBJ1-1,TGTGCCACCAGCAGAGATCGGGGCAGGCTGAACACTGAAGCTTTCTTT,CATSRDRGRLNTEAFF
TRBV3-1/TRBV3-2,.,.,TRBJ2-2,TGTGCCAGCAGCCAAGTTCCGGGGACAAACACCGGGGAGCTGTTTTTT,CASSQVPGTNTGELFF
TRBV3-1/TRBV3-2,.,.,TRBJ1-2,TGTGCCAGCAGCTCGAGCCGCTCCGGGGCAAACTATGGCTACACCTTC,CASSSSRSGANYGYTF
TRBV11-2,once,.,TRBJ1-3,TGTGCCAGCAGCTTATACCAGGGTGAGAGCTCTGGAAACACCATATATTTT,CASSLYQGESSGNTIYF
TRBV2,.,TRBD1,TRBJ2-7,TGTGCCAGCAGTGACCATTTGACAGGGGTCAAGTACTTC,CASSDHLTGVKYF
TRBV5-1,.,TRBD1,TRBJ1-3,TGCGCCAGCAGCTTGGTTCCGGACAGGAGCTCTGGAAACACCATATATTTT,CASSLVPDRSSGNTIYF
TRBV9,.,TRBD2,TRBJ2-1,TGTGCCAGCAGCGTAGGCCTAGCGGGGGGGCAACTGTCCTACAATGAGCAGTTCTTC,CASSVGLAGGQLSYNEQFF
TRBV5-6,.,.,TRBJ2-7,TGTGCCAGCAGCTGGAGGACTGCCGGGCACGAGCAGTACTTC,CASSWRTAGHEQYF
TRBV28,.,.,TRBJ2-2,TGTGCCAGCTCTTCGCCGAACACCGGGGAGCTGTTTTTT,CASSSPNTGELFF
TRBV27,.,.,TRBJ1-2,TGTGCCAGCAGTATCCGACAGAACAACTATGGCTACACCTTC,CASSIRQNNYGYTF
TRBV2,few,.,TRBJ2-7,TGTGCCAGCATTAGGTATGGGGATAGCTCCTACGAGCAGTACTTC,CASIRYGDSSYEQYF
TRBV6-6,.,TRBD1,TRBJ2-7,TGTGCCAGCAGTCGACAGGGGGCTGCTACGGACTACGAGCAGTACTTC,CASSRQGAATDYEQYF
TRBV7-2,.,TRBD1,TRBJ2-1,TGTGCCAGCAGCTTAGTCAGGGGGAGCCCCCCGGGCAATGAGCAGTTCTTC,CASSLVRGSPPGNEQFF
TRBV4-2,few,.,TRBJ1-6,TGTGCCAGCAGCCAAGAAGGACAGATCGCCTATAATTCACCCCTCCACTTT,CASSQEGQIAYNSPLHF
TRBV3-1/TRBV3-2,few,TRBD1,TRBJ1-1,TGTGCCAGCAGCCCCCGGGACAGGGAGGACACTGAAGCTTTCTTT,CASSPRDREDTEAFF
TRBV18,.,.,TRBJ1-6,TGTGCCAGCTCACCACAGGGGGAGTCACCCCTCCACTTT,CASSPQGESPLHF
TRBV5-6,.,.,TRBJ1-2,TGTGCCAGCAGCTTGGGGGGACGGATCGTTTATGGCTACACCTTC,CASSLGGRIVYGYTF
TRBV6-5,once,.,TRBJ1-4,TGTGCCAGCAGTTACGGGCGCGAACTGTTTTTT,CASSYGRELFF
TRBV27,.,TRBD1,TRBJ1-5,TGTGCCAGCAGTCCCATGACAGGGATCAATCAGCCCCAGCATTTT,CASSPMTGINQPQHF
TRBV30,.,TRBD2,TRBJ2-3,TGTGCCTGGAGTAAAAAAGCGGGGGGGATCACAGATACGCAGTATTTT,CAWSKKAGGITDTQYF
TRBV6-4,.,TRBD2,TRBJ2-3,TGTGCCAGCAGTGAACTAGCGGGGGGGCCGACAGATACGCAGTATTTT,CASSELAGGPTDTQYF
TRBV19,.,TRBD1,TRBJ1-1,TGTGCCAGTAGTACCAACAGGGGTTGGAACACTGAAGCTTTCTTT,CASSTNRGWNTEAFF
TRBV19,.,.,TRBJ1-1,TGTGCCAGTAGTACCTCCGGGATCCAAGGGCCCCAAGCTTTCTTT,CASSTSGIQGPQAFF
TRBV4-3,.,.,TRBJ1-5,TGCGCCAGCAGCCAAGATCGGGGGCGCAATCAGCCCCAGCATTTT,CASSQDRGRNQPQHF
TRBV6-5,few,.,TRBJ1-5,TGTGCCAGCAGAACACAACAGGGAAATCAGCCCCAGCATTTT,CASRTQQGNQPQHF
TRBV14,.,TRBD2,TRBJ2-1,TGTGCCAGCAGCCCTACTAGCGGCCGCGCGAATGAGCAGTTCTTC,CASSPTSGRANEQFF
TRBV10-3,.,.,TRBJ2-1,TGTGCCATCAGTGAGCAGGGGAAGGATGAGCAGTTCTTC,CAISEQGKDEQFF
TRBV19,.,.,TRBJ1-5,TGTGCCAGTAGTATGGCCCTGCGACAGTCCGATAGCAATCAGCCCCAGCATTTT,CASSMALRQSDSNQPQHF
TRBV4-3,.,.,TRBJ1-5,TGCGCCAGCAGCCAAGACAGGGTAAGGAACAATCAGCCCCAGCATTTT,CASSQDRVRNNQPQHF
TRBV6-5,.,.,TRBJ2-5,TGTGCCAGCAGTTACAGTCAGGCGTACCAAGAGACCCAGTACTTC,CASSYSQAYQETQYF
TRBV3-1/TRBV3-2,once,TRBD1,TRBJ1-2,TGTGCCAGCAGCCGGAGGGGCCGACAGGGATTCTATGGCTACACCTTC,CASSRRGRQGFYGYTF
TRBV5-1,.,TRBD1,TRBJ1-2,TGCGCCAGCAGCCTGGAACAGGGGACTCGCTATGGCTACACCTTC,CASSLEQGTRYGYTF